This paragraph reports one TCR beta chain. Antigen unknown. The data derive from a study of CD8+CD57+ T cells in acquired aplastic anemia. Study context: The DNA of sorted CD4+ and CD8+ cells averaged approximately 3.4 ug. Reads per healthy sample averaged around 9.9 million (CD4+) and about 12 million (CD8+).

The TCR beta profiling, which covered VDJ combination and CDR3 sequence, was carried out using genomic DNA as the template. Via MiXCR, TCRdb re-called the reads, giving one row per CDR3 protein. The data hold about 110,000 distinct CDR3 sequences, with 40% to 65% observed a single time. Germline CDR1 is MNHNY and CDR2 is SVGAGI (reference sequence). The germline V and J ends were trimmed by 8 bases and 7 bases, with 12 bases remaining between them. The CDR3 spans 11 residues. Study observations and caveats: Patients and controls were found to share twenty-nine CD8+ CDR3 sequences. In CD8+ cells, Simpson's diversity showed no significant difference between patients and controls.

The J gene is TRBJ2-7, the V gene TRBV6-6; D gene ambiguous. The sequence was collected from a human donor in good health, serving as a control. Sequencing input: sorted CD4+, CD8+, or CD8+CD57+ T cells (not recorded which) from PBMCs. The DNA for the CDR3 is TGTGCCAGCGCCACTTACGGGGAGCAGTACGTC. Its protein is CASATYGEQYV.